These 5 T cell receptor beta chains came from one sample sequenced in a study of cytomegalovirus exposure and HLA in healthy donors. Researchers ran the PCR with 60 Vbeta and 13 Jbeta primers. Some clones are missing from TCRdb's copy, which holds only in-frame ones; the method was immunoSEQ multiplex PCR. Found here are more than 50,000 clones, 72% of them singletons; the top ten hold around 21%. The specimen was PBMCs. These receptors originate from a woman in her 50s in good health and CMV-seropositive.

This rearrangement joins TRBV21-1 to TRBJ2-7; the table's D call, TRBD2, was not checked against the DNA. TRBV21-1 is an annotated pseudogene. The CDR3 is made up of 15 amino acids. The CDR3 DNA sequence: TGTGCCAGCAGCGAAGCGGGAGGGCCCTGCTGCGAGCAGTACTTC. It is translated as CASSEAGGPCCEQYF.

The chain uses TRBV6-5 and TRBJ1-1; D gene ambiguous. This CDR3 region has 15 residues. Germline-derived CDR1 and CDR2 are MNHEY and SVGAGI. V was trimmed by 4 bases and J by 1 base, leaving 13 bases between them. In DNA, the CDR3 is TGTGCCAGCAGTTTAACAGAAATTTCGAACACTGAAGCTTTCTTT. Translating gives CASSLTEISNTEAFF.

In this sample, this clone turned up a few times. V usage is TRBV5-6 and J usage is TRBJ2-3, with 7 bases fitting TRBD2. CDR1 and CDR2 (germline): SGHDT, YYEEEE. The V and J ends lost 0 bases and 2 bases, in that order; junction bases with no gene match: 3. CDR3 length: 15 amino acids. CDR3 sequence: CASSLASGNTDTQYF. The CDR3 bases are TGTGCCAGCAGCTTGGCTAGCGGTAACACAGATACGCAGTATTTT.

Only one count was recorded for this clone. The CDR3 coding sequence is TGTGCCAGCAGCCCCGGGTTTTTTGAGCAGTTCTTC. Translation: CASSPGFFEQFF. The rearrangement joins TRBV7-9 to TRBJ2-1; D gene unclear. Deletions cut 5 bases from V and 9 bases from J, with 11 bases between. The CDR3 extends over 12 amino acids. Germline V lookup: CDR1 SEHNR, CDR2 FQNEAQ (reference sequence).

The chain uses TRBV7-7 and TRBJ2-5; no clear D. The V end was cut by 3 bases, the J end by 4 bases, with 12 bases between. There are 14 residues in the CDR3. Germline CDR1 and CDR2: SSHAT and FNYEAQ (reference sequence). CDR3 in amino acids: CASSLAGLRETQYF. CDR3 sequence (DNA): TGTGCCAGCAGCTTGGCTGGGCTTCGAGAGACCCAGTACTTC.